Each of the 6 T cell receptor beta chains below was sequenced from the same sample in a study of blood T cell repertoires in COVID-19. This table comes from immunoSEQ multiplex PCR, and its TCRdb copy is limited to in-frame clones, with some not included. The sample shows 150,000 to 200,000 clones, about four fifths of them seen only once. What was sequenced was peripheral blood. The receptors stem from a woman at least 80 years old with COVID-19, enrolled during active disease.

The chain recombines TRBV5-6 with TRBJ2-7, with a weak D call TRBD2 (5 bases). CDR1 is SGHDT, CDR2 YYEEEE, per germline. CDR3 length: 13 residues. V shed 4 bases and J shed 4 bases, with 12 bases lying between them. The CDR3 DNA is TGTGCCAGCAGCCGAGGGTACCAATACGAGCAGTACTTC. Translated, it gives CASSRGYQYEQYF. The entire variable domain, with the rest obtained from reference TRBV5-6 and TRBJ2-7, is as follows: DAGVTQSPTHLIKTRGQQVTLRCSPKSGHDTVSWYQQALGQGPQFIFQYYEEEERQRGNFPDRFSGHQFPNYSSELNVNALLLGDSALYLCASSRGYQYEQYFGPGTRLTVT.

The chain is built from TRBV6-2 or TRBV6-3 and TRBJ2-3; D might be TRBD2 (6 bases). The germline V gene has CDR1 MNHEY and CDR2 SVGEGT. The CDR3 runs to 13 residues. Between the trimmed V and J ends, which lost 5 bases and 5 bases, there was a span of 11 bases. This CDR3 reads CASSLAGKDTQYF. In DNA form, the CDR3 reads TGTGCCAGCAGTCTCGCGGGGAAAGATACGCAGTATTTT.

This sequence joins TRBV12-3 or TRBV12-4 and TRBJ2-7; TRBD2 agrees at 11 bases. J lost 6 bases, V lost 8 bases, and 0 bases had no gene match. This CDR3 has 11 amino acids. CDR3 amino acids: CASGLAGEQYF. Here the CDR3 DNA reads TGTGCCAGCGGACTAGCGGGCGAGCAGTACTTC.

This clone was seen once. CDR3 DNA sequence: TGTGCCAGCAGCTTAGACGCCGGTAATAGCAATCAGCCCCAGCATTTT. Amino acid sequence: CASSLDAGNSNQPQHF. The chain couples TRBV7-2 to TRBJ1-5, with no clear D. The CDR3 extends over 16 amino acids. The V and J ends lost 1 base and 0 bases respectively, with 10 bases between them. Per germline, CDR1 SGHTA and CDR2 FQGNSA.

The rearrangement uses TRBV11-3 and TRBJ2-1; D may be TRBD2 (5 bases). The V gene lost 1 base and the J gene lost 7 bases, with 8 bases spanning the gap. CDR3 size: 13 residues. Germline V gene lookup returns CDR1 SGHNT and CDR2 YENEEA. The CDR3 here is CASSLGWENEQFF. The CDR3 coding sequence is TGTGCCAGCAGCTTAGGATGGGAGAATGAGCAGTTCTTC.

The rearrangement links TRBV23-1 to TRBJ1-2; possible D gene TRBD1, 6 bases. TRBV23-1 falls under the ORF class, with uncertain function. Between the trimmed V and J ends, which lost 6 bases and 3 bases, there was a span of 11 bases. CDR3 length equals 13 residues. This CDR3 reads CASRQGEDYGYTF. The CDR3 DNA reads TGCGCCAGCAGACAGGGAGAGGACTATGGCTACACCTTC.